Listed here are 22 T cell receptor beta chains from one sample, sequenced in a study of blood T cell repertoires in COVID-19 (TCRdb year 2020). Library method: the immunoSEQ multiplex PCR assay. Here the immuneACCESS table is served through TCRdb, limited to in-frame sequences with V and J called. Missing clones are a known gap in these copies; in checked studies unresolved V genes cover under half, and the rest lacks a known reason. A total of tens of thousands of clones appear in this sample, about 90% of them only once. Roughly 1% of the sample rests with the top ten. Source material: peripheral blood. The origin of the receptors is a woman in her forties or fifties in a cohort sampled during active COVID-19.

The chain recombines TRBV18 with TRBJ2-7; tentative D call: TRBD1 (5 bases). Germline CDR1 and CDR2: KGHSH and LQKENI. The CDR3 runs 14 residues. Trimming pared 5 bases from V and 0 bases from J, leaving 11 bases between. The chain's CDR3 is CASSVGVDSYEQYF. For the CDR3, the DNA is TGTGCCAGCTCAGTAGGGGTAGACTCCTACGAGCAGTACTTC. Supplemented by reference TRBV18 and TRBJ2-7, the full variable domain reads NAGVMQNPRHLVRRRGQEARLRCSPMKGHSHVYWYRQLPEEGLKFMVYLQKENIIDESGMPKERFSAEFPKEGPSILRIQQVVRGDSAAYFCASSVGVDSYEQYFGPGTRLTVT.

J is TRBJ2-1 and V is TRBV10-1; D gene unclear. CDR1 is WNHNN and CDR2 is SYGVQD in the germline V gene (reference sequence). The CDR3 totals 16 residues. V was clipped by 1 base and J by 4 bases, with 14 bases between them. CDR3 loop: CASSEYSQEEYNEQFF. The CDR3, as DNA: TGCGCCAGCAGTGAGTACTCCCAAGAAGAGTACAATGAGCAGTTCTTC.

This sequence joins TRBV6-6 and TRBJ2-5; 8 bases are a match to TRBD2. This CDR3 spans 14 amino acids. Germline CDR1 MNHNY, CDR2 SVGAGI (reference sequence). V shed 7 bases and J 4 bases; nucleotides not matched to a gene: 8. CDR3 sequence reads: CASTPLAGGETQYF. DNA of the CDR3: TGTGCCAGCACCCCGCTAGCGGGCGGAGAGACCCAGTACTTC.

J is TRBJ2-7 and V is TRBV9; D gene unclear. Per germline, CDR1 SGDLS and CDR2 YYNGEE. The V and J ends lost 3 bases and 3 bases respectively, with 16 bases between them. This CDR3 is 15 amino acids long. DNA for the CDR3: TGTGCCAGCAGCGCCCGAGACACCGGATACTACGAGCAGTACTTC. Translation: CASSARDTGYYEQYF.

As concerns this clone: Its ends do not fully match the called genes, so a read error is possible. The same CDR3 also results from other DNA sequences found in this sample. This chain links TRBV3-1 (or the pseudogene TRBV3-2) with TRBJ2-5; D gene unclear. CDR3 length: 13 residues. Germline V gene lookup returns CDR1 LGHDT and CDR2 YNNKEL (reference sequence). CDR3: CASSPGRRETQYF. CDR3 in DNA: TGTGCTAGCAGCCCGGGTCGAAGGGAGACCCAGTACTTC.

This clone occurred once. The chain has TRBV5-1 and TRBJ1-1; D uncertain. The CDR3 is 16 amino acids. V was cut by 0 bases and J by 2 bases, with 14 bases left in between. Germline CDR1 and CDR2: SGHRS and YFSETQ. CDR3 sequence reads: CASSLEAYLLNTEAFF. The CDR3 coding sequence is TGCGCCAGCAGCTTGGAAGCCTACCTACTAAACACTGAAGCTTTCTTT.

This clone occurred once. V is TRBV28 and J is TRBJ2-1; 8 bases map to TRBD2. V dropped 4 bases and J dropped 8; count of bases not matched to a gene: 13. Per germline, CDR1 MDHEN and CDR2 SYDVKM. This CDR3 is 16 amino acids long. The chain's CDR3 is CASSSPSGRGSHEQFF. For the CDR3, the DNA is TGTGCCAGCAGTTCCCCCAGCGGGAGAGGCAGCCATGAGCAGTTCTTC.

The V gene is TRBV24-1, the J gene TRBJ1-4, with D possibly being TRBD1 (6 bases). The CDR3 sequence is 12 residues long. Germline V gives CDR1 KGHDR, CDR2 SFDVKD. CDR3 protein: CSLRGVGEKLFF. The CDR3 DNA sequence: TGTTCACTCAGGGGAGTGGGTGAAAAACTGTTTTTT.

The chain has TRBV2 and TRBJ2-1, with TRBD2 matching over 7 bases. The CDR3 consists of 13 residues. Unmatched junction bases numbered 3, after V lost 4 bases and J lost 6 bases. In germline, CDR1 is SNHLY, CDR2 FYNNEI. CDR3 protein: CASSGTSGNEQFF. CDR3 sequence (DNA): TGTGCCAGCAGTGGGACTAGTGGCAATGAGCAGTTCTTC.

The J gene is TRBJ1-4, the V gene TRBV4-1; D is undetermined. Germline CDR1 reads MGHRA; CDR2 reads YSYEKL. The CDR3 runs 13 residues. V lost 1 base to trimming and J lost 8 bases, with 8 bases between them. CDR3 in DNA: TGCGCCAGCAGCCAAGCTATACGGGAAAAACTGTTTTTT. Its translation: CASSQAIREKLFF.

The V gene is TRBV14, the J gene TRBJ1-3; D is unclear. The germline V gene encodes CDR1 SGHDN and CDR2 FVKESK. The V and J ends lost 0 bases and 1 base respectively, with 7 bases between them. The CDR3 spans 15 residues. Here the CDR3 reads CASSQDGRSGNTIYF. DNA of the CDR3: TGTGCCAGCAGCCAAGACGGCAGGTCTGGAAACACCATATATTTT.

The J gene is TRBJ1-2, the V gene TRBV28, with D possibly TRBD1 on 5 matching bases. Germline CDR1 MDHEN, CDR2 SYDVKM. Trimming shortened V by 7 bases and J by 2 bases, and 17 bases separated the two germline ends. The CDR3 loop spans 15 amino acids. CDR3 protein: CASNSQGIYNYGYTF. In DNA form, the CDR3 reads TGTGCCAGCAACAGCCAGGGCATTTACAACTATGGCTACACCTTC.

Points on this clone: It is likely a read error, because the conserved phenylalanine at the end of the CDR3 is missing. The V and J genes are TRBV27 and TRBJ1-2, with TRBD1 as a possible D gene (6 bases). Between the trimmed V and J ends, which lost 5 bases and 7 bases, there was a span of 17 bases. This CDR3 has 14 residues. Per germline, CDR1 MNHEY and CDR2 SMNVEV (reference sequence). The CDR3 sequence is CASSATQGRGGYTL. CDR3 bases: TGTGCCAGCAGTGCCACGCAGGGGAGAGGTGGCTACACCCTC.

V is TRBV9 and J is TRBJ2-3, with D maybe TRBD1 (7 bases). The V and J ends lost 0 bases and 0 bases respectively, with 14 bases between them. CDR1 is SGDLS and CDR2 is YYNGEE in the germline V gene. The CDR3 sequence is 17 residues long. In nucleotides, the CDR3 is TGTGCCAGCAGCGTAGGGGGCGGGGACAGTAGCACAGATACGCAGTATTTT. This encodes CASSVGGGDSSTDTQYF.

CDR3 residues: CATSDPGQARGGYTF. The CDR3 bases are TGTGCCACCAGTGATCCGGGACAGGCAAGAGGCGGCTACACCTTC. V is TRBV24-1 and J is TRBJ1-2; 8 bases line up with TRBD1. Trimming cost V 3 bases and J 8 bases; bases outside gene matches: 10. This CDR3 contains 15 residues. Per germline, CDR1 KGHDR and CDR2 SFDVKD.

The chain carries TRBV23-1 and TRBJ2-7; 9 bases line up with TRBD2. TRBV23-1 is an ORF, and what it does is uncertain. V was clipped by 3 bases and J by 0 bases; unmatched bases: 18. The CDR3 contains 20 residues. In nucleotides, the CDR3 is TGCGCCAGCAGTCACCCGCGGACAGCGGGAGGTTCAAGGGGCTCCTACGAGCAGTACTTC. It codes for CASSHPRTAGGSRGSYEQYF.

This clone was seen a few times. This rearrangement joins TRBV19 to TRBJ1-2; D unresolved. CDR1 is LNHDA, CDR2 SQIVND, per germline (reference sequence). V lost 4 bases to trimming and J lost 8 bases, with 8 bases between them. CDR3 length: 11 amino acids. CDR3: CASSRQWGYTF. The CDR3 DNA follows: TGTGCCAGTAGTAGGCAATGGGGCTACACCTTC.

This chain uses TRBV3-1 (or the pseudogene TRBV3-2) with TRBJ2-6; 7 nucleotides match TRBD2. The CDR3 spans 22 residues. Looked up from germline, CDR1 is LGHDT and CDR2 is YNNKEL (reference sequence). V was pared by 1 base and J by 0 bases, with 18 bases of the junction left unmatched. The CDR3 loop reads CASSQAAGVLPSGGSGANVLTF. Here the CDR3 DNA reads TGTGCCAGCAGCCAAGCGGCGGGAGTCCTTCCCTCTGGGGGCTCTGGGGCCAACGTCCTGACTTTC.

This chain links TRBV11-3 with TRBJ2-1, with D tentatively TRBD2 (7 bases). Trimming left V 4 bases short and J 5 bases short, with 15 bases between. This CDR3 is 15 amino acids long. Germline V gene sequence: CDR1 SGHNT, CDR2 YENEEA. The CDR3 nucleotides are TGTGCCAGCAGCTCCCGGGGGGCCAGAAACAATGAGCAGTTCTTC. Protein sequence: CASSSRGARNNEQFF.

The J gene is TRBJ2-3, the V gene TRBV3-1 (or the pseudogene TRBV3-2); 13 bases line up with TRBD2. V shed 7 bases, J shed 6 bases, and the junction held 19 bases outside the gene matches. This CDR3 comprises 19 residues. The germline V gene has CDR1 LGHDT and CDR2 YNNKEL (reference sequence). The CDR3 DNA sequence: TGTGCCAGCACTAGGGGACTAGCGGGACTCCCAGCACGGGGGGATACGCAGTATTTT. This codes for CASTRGLAGLPARGDTQYF.

J is TRBJ2-3 and V is TRBV30; D is undetermined. The CDR3 sequence is 12 residues long. Trimming removed 2 bases from V and 0 bases from J, with 3 bases in between. Germline V gene data show CDR1 as GTSNPN and CDR2 as SVGIG (reference sequence). CDR3 amino acids: CAWSTSTDTQYF. The CDR3 bases are TGTGCCTGGAGTACTAGCACAGATACGCAGTATTTT.

The gene calls are TRBV28 and TRBJ2-7; no clear D. The germline CDR1 and CDR2 sequences are MDHEN and SYDVKM. V shed 5 bases and J shed 2 bases, with 16 bases lying between them. The CDR3 runs 15 residues. This CDR3 is CASSPPNRVPYEQYF. The CDR3 DNA reads as TGTGCCAGCAGTCCACCAAACCGGGTCCCCTACGAGCAGTACTTC.